These 13 T cell receptor beta chains originate from one sample sequenced in a study of control samples from healthy donors and cancer patients. Here immunoSEQ multiplex PCR was the method, and the copy in TCRdb shows in-frame clones only, minus some. The sample consists of around 250,000 clones, 82% of them appearing once. The sequenced sample consisted of PBMCs. These receptors all come from a woman aged 55-70 years with lung cancer.

The chain carries TRBV7-9 and TRBJ2-4; D is perhaps TRBD1 or TRBD2 (5 bases each). V was shortened by 2 bases and J by 3 bases, with 14 bases between the two germline ends. This CDR3 has 16 amino acids. CDR1 is SEHNR, CDR2 FQNEAQ, per germline (reference sequence). The CDR3 DNA reads TGTGCCAGCAGCTTACGTCTTTGGGGGAGCAAAAACATTCAGTACTTC. Protein sequence: CASSLRLWGSKNIQYF.

In DNA, the CDR3 is TGCGCCAGCAGCATAGGACAGGGGACAACTAATGAAAAACTGTTTTTT. Translated: CASSIGQGTTNEKLFF. The chain uses TRBV5-1 and TRBJ1-4; 9 positions match TRBD1. Germline CDR1 and CDR2: SGHRS and YFSETQ. V dropped 4 bases and J dropped 0; count of bases not matched to a gene: 4. CDR3 length: 16 amino acids.

The genes are TRBV5-4 and TRBJ2-1, with 7 bases identical to TRBD1. The V and J ends lost 2 bases and 6 bases, in that order; junction bases with no gene match: 8. The CDR3 runs to 15 residues. The germline V gene has CDR1 SGHNT and CDR2 YYREEE (reference sequence). In nucleotides, the CDR3 is TGTGCCAGCAGCTTCACGACAGGGTCTCGCAATGAGCAGTTCTTC. This codes for CASSFTTGSRNEQFF.

This clone was counted once. The sample has other DNA sequences that encode this CDR3 too. The chain employs TRBV5-1 and TRBJ2-2; 7 positions match TRBD2. The CDR3 is made up of 15 amino acids. Looked up from germline, CDR1 is SGHRS and CDR2 is YFSETQ. V dropped 4 bases and J dropped 6; count of bases not matched to a gene: 9. The DNA of the CDR3 is TGCGCCAGCAGCGGGGGACTCGCGGGGGCCGGGGAGCTGTTTTTT. Protein: CASSGGLAGAGELFF.

This rearrangement joins TRBV6-4 to TRBJ2-3, with D perhaps matching TRBD2 (5 bases). Per germline, CDR1 MRHNA and CDR2 SNTAGT. There are 16 residues in the CDR3. V was cut by 4 bases and J by 0 bases, with 14 bases left in between. CDR3 nucleotide sequence: TGTGCCAGCAGTGTCGGGGATACTTCTAGCACAGATACGCAGTATTTT. Protein: CASSVGDTSSTDTQYF.

The chain links TRBV5-5 to TRBJ2-3, with a possible D match to TRBD1 (6 bases). This CDR3 region has 16 residues. From germline, CDR1 is SGHKS and CDR2 YYEKEE (reference sequence). V lost 2 bases and J lost 0, with 13 bases in between. In DNA, the CDR3 is TGTGCCAGCAGCTTCGAGGGGGACACTAGCACAGATACGCAGTATTTT. Translating gives CASSFEGDTSTDTQYF.

This clone turned up a few times. The gene calls are TRBV4-2 and TRBJ2-4; 9 bases agree with TRBD2. In germline, CDR1 is LGHNA, CDR2 YNFKEQ. V was pared by 0 bases and J by 9 bases, with 15 bases of the junction left unmatched. The CDR3 consists of 18 residues. Here the CDR3 reads CASSQDSSRRGGGGIQYF. In nucleotides, the CDR3 is TGTGCCAGCAGCCAAGATAGCTCCCGGCGGGGGGGCGGGGGCATTCAGTACTTC.

This sequence joins TRBV28 and TRBJ2-3; D uncertain. This CDR3 contains 13 residues. CDR1 MDHEN and CDR2 SYDVKM come from the germline V gene. V lost 2 bases and J 8 bases, leaving 11 bases between the germline ends. The CDR3 sequence: CASSLGRASTQYF. The CDR3 nucleotides read TGTGCCAGCAGTTTAGGACGAGCCAGTACGCAGTATTTT. Supplemented by reference TRBV28 and TRBJ2-3, the full variable domain reads DVKVTQSSRYLVKRTGEKVFLECVQDMDHENMFWYRQDPGLGLRLIYFSYDVKMKEKGDIPEGYSVSREKKERFSLILESASTNQTSMYLCASSLGRASTQYFGPGTRLTVL.

The chain links TRBV28 to TRBJ1-2; D remains ambiguous. Germline CDR1 MDHEN, CDR2 SYDVKM. V lost 2 bases and J lost 4, with 5 bases in between. This CDR3 spans 12 amino acids. In nucleotides, the CDR3 is TGTGCCAGCAGTTTAGGCGTCTATGGCTACACCTTC. Translating gives CASSLGVYGYTF.

The rearrangement uses TRBV5-4 and TRBJ2-7; D call uncertain. V gave up 4 bases and J gave up 5 bases, with 16 bases separating them. CDR3 length: 14 residues. Germline assignment: CDR1 SGHNT and CDR2 YYREEE (reference sequence). CDR3 sequence (DNA): TGTGCCAGCAGCCATTCCTCAGGTGGAAACGAGCAGTACTTC. This translates into CASSHSSGGNEQYF.

V gene TRBV12-3 or TRBV12-4 combines with J gene TRBJ1-1; a possible D gene is TRBD1 (5 bases). Trimming shortened V by 2 bases and J by 11 bases, and 9 bases separated the two germline ends. The CDR3 spans 11 residues. DNA for the CDR3: TGTGCCAGCAGTTTATTGGGGGACGCTTTCTTT. Residues: CASSLLGDAFF.

The rearrangement links TRBV24-1 to TRBJ2-1; D ambiguous. V was shortened by 9 bases and J by 5 bases, with 7 bases between the two germline ends. From germline, CDR1 is KGHDR and CDR2 SFDVKD. CDR3 length equals 11 residues. CDR3 loop: CATSRNNEQFF. CDR3 nucleotides: TGTGCCACCTCAAGGAACAATGAGCAGTTCTTC.

This chain links TRBV3-1 (or the pseudogene TRBV3-2) with TRBJ1-2; no definite D call. Trimming left V 3 bases short and J 8 bases short, with 10 bases between. Per germline, CDR1 LGHDT and CDR2 YNNKEL (reference sequence). This CDR3 is built from 12 residues. The CDR3 protein is CASSHRGQGYTF. The CDR3 DNA reads as TGTGCCAGCAGCCATCGAGGGCAGGGCTACACCTTC.